The rows below give T cell receptor beta chains drawn from one sample of a study of cytomegalovirus exposure and HLA in healthy donors. Profiling relied on immunoSEQ multiplex PCR, and the TCRdb table lists in-frame clones only, not all of them. Found here are 150,000 or so clones, around three quarters of them singletons; the top ten hold about 4%. The sequencing sample was made of PBMCs. The receptors come from a woman between 35 and 50 years old in good health and CMV-seronegative. The CDR3 runs from the conserved cysteine through the conserved F or W. The D gene is left open where the match is weak. Size tells how often a clone was seen (once, few, many) or the class of an expanded clone, and some rows leave it out.

CDR3 length	clone size	V gene	J gene	D gene	CDR3 DNA	CDR3 protein
12	.	TRBV10-2	TRBJ1-5	TRBD1	TGCGCCAGCTGGGACAGCGATCAGCCCCAGCATTTT	CASWDSDQPQHF
15	.	TRBV11-3	TRBJ2-7	TRBD1	TGTGCCAGCAGATATAGCCGGACAGGCTCCTACGAGCAGTACTTC	CASRYSRTGSYEQYF
15	.	TRBV6-5	TRBJ1-4	.	TGTGCCAGCAGTTACTCCCAGGGATGGGATGAAAAACTGTTTTTT	CASSYSQGWDEKLFF
12	.	TRBV6-5	TRBJ2-7	.	TGTGCCAGCAGGGAAGACAGCTACGAGCAGTACTTC	CASREDSYEQYF
16	.	TRBV5-1	TRBJ2-1	.	TGCGCCAGCAGCTTGGATCTCGGGAGCTCCTACAATGAGCAGTTCTTC	CASSLDLGSSYNEQFF
15	once	TRBV6-6	TRBJ1-1	.	TGTGCCAGCAGTTACTGGGGGACTTCGAGCACTGAAGCTTTCTTT	CASSYWGTSSTEAFF
12	few	TRBV5-4	TRBJ1-1	TRBD1	TGTGCCAGCAGCGACCGAGACAGGGGAGCTTTCTTT	CASSDRDRGAFF
14	.	TRBV7-9	TRBJ2-7	TRBD1	TGTGCCAGCAGCGCAGGGGGCAACACCTACGAGCAGTACTTC	CASSAGGNTYEQYF
14	.	TRBV7-9	TRBJ1-2	TRBD1	TGTGCCAGCAGCCCCGGACAGGGGGGCTATGGCTACACCTTC	CASSPGQGGYGYTF
12	once	TRBV10-2	TRBJ1-2	.	TGCGCCAGCAGTGTGAGTGGGCGAGGCTACACCTTC	CASSVSGRGYTF
13	once	TRBV12-5	TRBJ2-1	.	TGTGCTAGTGGTTTGCGCCGGGACAATGAGCAGTTCTTC	CASGLRRDNEQFF
14	.	TRBV2	TRBJ2-3	TRBD1	TGTGCCAGCATGGACAGGGGAGCCCCAGATACGCAGTATTTT	CASMDRGAPDTQYF
13	.	TRBV6-5	TRBJ1-2	.	TGTGCCAGCCGGGACTACGGGCTTCGTGGCTACACCTTC	CASRDYGLRGYTF
16	.	TRBV5-6	TRBJ2-5	TRBD2	TGTGCCAGCAGCTTGGTGGGTAGCGGGGATCAAGAGACCCAGTACTTC	CASSLVGSGDQETQYF
14	.	TRBV19	TRBJ2-1	.	TGTGCCAGTAGTAAAGGGGAATCCTACAATGAGCAGTTCTTC	CASSKGESYNEQFF
15	.	TRBV7-6	TRBJ1-5	TRBD1	TGTGCCAGCAGCCGTCGGACAGGGGGCAATCAGCCCCAGCATTTT	CASSRRTGGNQPQHF
15	.	TRBV5-6	TRBJ2-7	TRBD1	TGTGCCAGCAGCTTGGGTGGCAGGGGGCAGTACGAGCAGTACTTC	CASSLGGRGQYEQYF
15	.	TRBV11-2	TRBJ1-1	.	TGTGCCAGCAGCACCCCTCGCGGTAAGGGTTCGGGGGCTTTCTTT	CASSTPRGKGSGAFF
14	once	TRBV6-5	TRBJ1-1	.	TGTGCCAGCAGTTATTCTTACAGGAACACTGAAGCTTTCTTT	CASSYSYRNTEAFF
17	.	TRBV29-1	TRBJ2-5	TRBD2	TGCAGCGTTGACCACCCCGGGACGCCGGGGGGCCAAGAGACCCAGTACTTC	CSVDHPGTPGGQETQYF
13	.	TRBV5-1	TRBJ1-2	.	TGCGCCAGCAGCTTGGCCTCAGGGGTAGGCTACACCTTC	CASSLASGVGYTF
19	once	TRBV7-2	TRBJ2-6	.	TGTGCCAGCAGCCCCCCCGGACAGACGATACCGTCTGGGGCCAACGTCCTGACTTTC	CASSPPGQTIPSGANVLTF
15	.	TRBV5-1	TRBJ2-2	.	TGCGCCAGCAGCTTGGGGACAGAGAACACCGGGGAGCTGTTTTTT	CASSLGTENTGELFF
14	.	TRBV11-2	TRBJ1-5	TRBD1	TGTGCCAGCAGCCGCGGACAGGGGGTAGAGCCCCAGCATTTT	CASSRGQGVEPQHF
19	few	TRBV2	TRBJ1-1	TRBD1	TGTGCCAGCAGTGAAGACGTTGGGACAGGGTTTTCTGCCCCCAGAGAAGCTTTCTTT	CASSEDVGTGFSAPREAFF
13	.	TRBV5-1	TRBJ2-5	TRBD2	TGCGCCAGCAGCCTCCAGGGAGGGGAGACCCAGTACTTC	CASSLQGGETQYF
13	.	TRBV10-3	TRBJ2-1	TRBD2	TGTGCCATCAGGGCGGGAGGGGCGGATGAGCAGTTCTTC	CAIRAGGADEQFF
14	.	TRBV7-8	TRBJ2-3	.	TGTGCCAGCAGCTTTAGGGGTGGTTCAGATACGCAGTATTTT	CASSFRGGSDTQYF
15	.	TRBV7-9	TRBJ1-1	.	TGTGCCAGCAGCTTAGACAGACAGATGAACACTGAAGCTTTCTTT	CASSLDRQMNTEAFF
14	few	TRBV7-9	TRBJ1-2	.	TGTGCCAGCAGCTTAGCGACTGCAACGCATGGCTACACCTTC	CASSLATATHGYTF
13	.	TRBV28	TRBJ1-5	.	TGTGCCAGTAAGACAGGCCGGGGCCAGCCCCAGCATTTT	CASKTGRGQPQHF
16	once	TRBV30	TRBJ1-5	.	TGTGCCTGGAGTGGAGAGGGATCCTTTCCCTATCAGCCCCAGCATTTT	CAWSGEGSFPYQPQHF